These 14 T cell receptor beta chains were all obtained from the same sample, sequenced in a study of cytotoxic CD8 clonotypes in ibrutinib-treated CLL. Using immunoSEQ multiplex PCR, the repertoire was profiled, and TCRdb retains in-frame clones only, with some absent. The table records about 150,000 clones, 70% to 80% of them present only once. The starting material was PBMCs, obtained after 24 months of ibrutinib treatment. The receptors shown here come from a human donor with chronic lymphocytic leukemia.

This clone was found a few times. The J gene is TRBJ2-6, the V gene TRBV7-9; D is ambiguous. Trimming pared 3 bases from V and 3 bases from J, leaving 0 bases between. The CDR3 is 12 amino acids. Looked up from germline, CDR1 is SEHNR and CDR2 is FQNEAQ (reference sequence). CDR3 sequence reads: CASSFGANVLTF. In DNA form, the CDR3 reads TGTGCCAGCAGCTTTGGGGCCAACGTCCTGACTTTC.

Only a few counts were recorded for this clone. The chain joins TRBV7-8 to TRBJ1-2; D perhaps matches TRBD1 (6 bases). This CDR3 is 13 amino acids long. Trimming pared 5 bases from V and 4 bases from J, leaving 11 bases between. Germline values: CDR1 SGHVS, CDR2 FQNEAQ. The CDR3 DNA reads as TGTGCCAGCAGCGAGGACAGACGCTATGGCTACACCTTC. Translation: CASSEDRRYGYTF.

This clone was picked up one time. This chain connects TRBV28 to TRBJ1-1; D not resolved. The V and J ends lost 6 bases and 4 bases respectively, with 12 bases between them. The CDR3 length is 13 residues. The germline V gene has CDR1 MDHEN and CDR2 SYDVKM. For the CDR3, the DNA is TGTGCCAGCAGCGCCCCCTTTGGCACTGAAGCTTTCTTT. This gives the protein CASSAPFGTEAFF. Looking up the rest from reference TRBV28 and TRBJ1-1 gives the full variable domain: DVKVTQSSRYLVKRTGEKVFLECVQDMDHENMFWYRQDPGLGLRLIYFSYDVKMKEKGDIPEGYSVSREKKERFSLILESASTNQTSMYLCASSAPFGTEAFFGQGTRLTVV.

J is TRBJ2-5 and V is TRBV7-9, with 14 bases matching TRBD2. V trimming: 8 bases; J trimming: 2 bases; junction bases outside the gene matches: 13. Germline-derived CDR1 and CDR2 are SEHNR and FQNEAQ (reference sequence). The CDR3 consists of 18 residues. The CDR3 loop reads CASPPRLAGGPGQETQYF. The CDR3 bases are TGTGCCAGCCCGCCCCGACTAGCGGGGGGGCCGGGGCAAGAGACCCAGTACTTC.

The chain carries TRBV7-9 and TRBJ1-4; D is unresolved. CDR1 and CDR2 from the germline V gene are SEHNR and FQNEAQ (reference sequence). The CDR3 contains 14 residues. Trimming removed 4 bases at V and 2 bases at J, with 8 bases between. CDR3 region: CASSWRATNEKLFF. CDR3 sequence (DNA): TGTGCCAGCAGCTGGCGGGCGACTAATGAAAAACTGTTTTTT.

The rearrangement links TRBV18 to TRBJ2-1, with D possibly TRBD2 on 6 matching bases. The length of the CDR3 is 15 residues. Trimming removed 3 bases from V and 3 bases from J, with 12 bases in between. The germline V gene encodes CDR1 KGHSH and CDR2 LQKENI. In DNA form, the CDR3 reads TGTGCCAGCTCACCGGGCGAGCGGGTCTACAATGAGCAGTTCTTC. As protein: CASSPGERVYNEQFF.

This clone was counted many times. The V call is TRBV10-3, the J call TRBJ1-2, with D perhaps matching TRBD1 (5 bases). The CDR3 sequence is 15 residues long. Trimming removed 0 bases from V and 6 bases from J, with 14 bases in between. Germline V CDR1 and CDR2: ENHRY, SYGVKD. The CDR3 loop reads CAISESGTPGHGYTF. The CDR3 DNA follows: TGTGCCATCAGTGAGTCTGGGACGCCCGGCCATGGCTACACCTTC.

The chain recombines TRBV10-3 with TRBJ2-7; 9 bases align to TRBD2. Germline V CDR1 and CDR2: ENHRY, SYGVKD. The V and J ends lost 9 bases and 2 bases, in that order; junction bases with no gene match: 2. CDR3 length: 12 residues. CDR3 amino acids: CAISGSPYEQYF. Here the CDR3 DNA reads TGTGCCATTAGCGGGAGCCCCTACGAGCAGTACTTC.

This rearrangement joins TRBV6-1 to TRBJ2-3, with D perhaps matching TRBD1 or TRBD2 (5 bases each). Germline CDR1 reads MNHNS; CDR2 reads SASEGT. Deletions cut 10 bases from V and 4 bases from J, with 18 bases between. The CDR3 length is 14 residues. The CDR3, as DNA: TGTGCCACCCCCGGGACCGCGGAGGCAGATACGCAGTATTTT. Amino acids: CATPGTAEADTQYF.

The chain links TRBV28 to TRBJ1-2; D perhaps matches TRBD1 (5 bases). The CDR3 covers 13 residues. V was pared by 3 bases and J by 4 bases, with 9 bases between. Germline-derived CDR1 and CDR2 are MDHEN and SYDVKM. The CDR3 spells CASSLGGSYGYTF. For the CDR3, the DNA is TGTGCCAGCAGTTTGGGGGGTTCCTATGGCTACACCTTC.

The rearrangement uses TRBV2 and TRBJ1-2, with no clear D. Germline CDR1 and CDR2: SNHLY and FYNNEI. Trimming removed 4 bases from V and 4 bases from J, with 13 bases in between. This CDR3 is 14 amino acids long. The CDR3 nucleotides read TGTGCCAGCAGTGGGGTAGACCAAGCCTATGGCTACACCTTC. Translated: CASSGVDQAYGYTF.

The genes are TRBV7-8 and TRBJ1-2; no definite D call. This CDR3 is 13 amino acids long. Trimming pared 3 bases from V and 4 bases from J, leaving 9 bases between. Per germline, CDR1 SGHVS and CDR2 FQNEAQ. CDR3 sequence: CASSLAAPYGYTF. The CDR3, as DNA: TGTGCCAGCAGCTTGGCTGCACCCTATGGCTACACCTTC. Using reference TRBV7-8 and TRBJ1-2 for the parts outside the CDR3, the full variable domain is GAGVSQSPRYKVAKRGQDVALRCDPISGHVSLFWYQQALGQGPEFLTYFQNEAQLDKSGLPSDRFFAERPEGSVSTLKIQRTQQEDSAVYLCASSLAAPYGYTFGSGTRLTVV.

The chain's CDR3 is CASSDRATGYTF. DNA for the CDR3: TGTGCCAGCAGTGATCGGGCAACGGGCTACACCTTC. The chain combines TRBV2 with TRBJ1-2; D is uncertain. Germline V gives CDR1 SNHLY, CDR2 FYNNEI. V lost 3 bases, J lost 8 bases, and 10 bases lay in between. This CDR3 has 12 amino acids.

The chain has TRBV28 and TRBJ2-1; D possibly matches TRBD1 or TRBD2 (5 bases each). Germline V gives CDR1 MDHEN, CDR2 SYDVKM. Trimming removed 5 bases from V and 7 bases from J, with 15 bases in between. This CDR3 has 14 residues. CDR3 in DNA: TGTGCCAGCAGTCCCCCGGGACGGAATAATGAGCAGTTCTTC. Protein: CASSPPGRNNEQFF.